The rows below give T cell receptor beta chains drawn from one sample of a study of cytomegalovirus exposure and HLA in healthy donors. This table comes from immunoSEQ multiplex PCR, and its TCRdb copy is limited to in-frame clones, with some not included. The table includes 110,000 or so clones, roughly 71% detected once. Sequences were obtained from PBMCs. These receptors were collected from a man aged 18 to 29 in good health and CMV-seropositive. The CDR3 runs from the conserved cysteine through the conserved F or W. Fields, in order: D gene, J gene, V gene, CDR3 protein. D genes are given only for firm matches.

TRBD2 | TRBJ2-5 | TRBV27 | CASSSNLAGGPIQETQYF
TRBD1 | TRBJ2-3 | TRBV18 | CASLPGQGAGDTQYF
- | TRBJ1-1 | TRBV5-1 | CASSVYTGNTEAFF
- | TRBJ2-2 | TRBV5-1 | CASSSTVQLSGELFF
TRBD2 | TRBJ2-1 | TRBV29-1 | CSVAQRGGNEQFF
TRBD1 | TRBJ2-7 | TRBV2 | CASSGQGDGYEQYF
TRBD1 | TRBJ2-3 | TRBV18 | CASSLTSNRGVTQYF
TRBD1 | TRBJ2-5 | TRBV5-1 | CASSFRDSRLETQYF
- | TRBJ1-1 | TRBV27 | CASSSGVGNTEAFF
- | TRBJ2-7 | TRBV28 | CASSLGGAKTYEQYF
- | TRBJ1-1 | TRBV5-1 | CASSLAVAGNTEAFF
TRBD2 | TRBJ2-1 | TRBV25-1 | CASSTSGGDYNEQFF
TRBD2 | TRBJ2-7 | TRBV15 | CATSRDTGGAYEQYF
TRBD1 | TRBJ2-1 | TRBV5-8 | CASSPGTGAYNEQFF
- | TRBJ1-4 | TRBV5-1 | CASSLATGLAEKLFF
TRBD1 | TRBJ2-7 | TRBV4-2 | CASSRGQGVSYEQYF
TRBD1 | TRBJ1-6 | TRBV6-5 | CAIRTGGDSPLHF
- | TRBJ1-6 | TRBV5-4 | CASSLVPRGGFNSPLHF
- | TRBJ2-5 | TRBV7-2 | CASSLARLRNQETQYF
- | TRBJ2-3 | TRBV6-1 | CASSEELTRQAFYTDTQYF
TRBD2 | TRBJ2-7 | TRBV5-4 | CASSPSGGAERYEQYF
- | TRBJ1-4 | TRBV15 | CATSRARGLIPATNEKLFF
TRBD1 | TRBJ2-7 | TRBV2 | CASSGTGGLTIYEQYF
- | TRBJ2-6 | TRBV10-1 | CASSDHRAGANVLTF
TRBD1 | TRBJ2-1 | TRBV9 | CASSGGQGAYNEQFF
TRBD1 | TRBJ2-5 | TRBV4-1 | CATEKTGTGVETQYF
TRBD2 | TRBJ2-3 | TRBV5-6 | CASSPRNLAGGPSAQYF
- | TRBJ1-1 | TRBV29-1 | CSVAGATNIEAFF
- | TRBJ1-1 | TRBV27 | CASSLRTMNTEAFF
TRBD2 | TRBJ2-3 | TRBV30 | CAWSELAGGSDTQYF
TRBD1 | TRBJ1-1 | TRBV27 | CASSLSGGGTEAFF
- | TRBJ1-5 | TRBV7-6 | CASSLFGGRGDQPQHF
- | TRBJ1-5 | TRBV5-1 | CASSLVPGGPNQPQHF
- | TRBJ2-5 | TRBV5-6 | CASSQVVQETQYF
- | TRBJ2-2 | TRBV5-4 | CASSWAGYTGELFF
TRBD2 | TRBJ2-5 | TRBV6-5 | CASSPSRGGETQYF
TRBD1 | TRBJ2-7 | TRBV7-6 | CASSPGTGTYEQYF
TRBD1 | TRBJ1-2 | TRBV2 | CASSKGTGRGYTF
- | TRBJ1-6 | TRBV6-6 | CASSSGESTYNSPLHF
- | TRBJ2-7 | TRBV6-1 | CASSGYQGYEQYF
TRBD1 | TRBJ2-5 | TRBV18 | CASSKRQGAQETQYF
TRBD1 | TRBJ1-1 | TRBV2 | CASWGQENTEAFF
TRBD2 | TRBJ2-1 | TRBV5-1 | CASREGLAGGLSYNEQFF
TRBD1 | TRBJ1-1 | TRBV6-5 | CASSKTGRYTEAFF
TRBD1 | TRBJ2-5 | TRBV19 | CASSIWTGLETQYF
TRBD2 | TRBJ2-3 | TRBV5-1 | CASSSGLAGGADTQYF
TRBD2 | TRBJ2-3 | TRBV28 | CASKTGGSSTDTQYF
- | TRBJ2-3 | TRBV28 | CASSFGLLTDTQYF
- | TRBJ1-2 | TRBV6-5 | CASSYSGGLLGYTF